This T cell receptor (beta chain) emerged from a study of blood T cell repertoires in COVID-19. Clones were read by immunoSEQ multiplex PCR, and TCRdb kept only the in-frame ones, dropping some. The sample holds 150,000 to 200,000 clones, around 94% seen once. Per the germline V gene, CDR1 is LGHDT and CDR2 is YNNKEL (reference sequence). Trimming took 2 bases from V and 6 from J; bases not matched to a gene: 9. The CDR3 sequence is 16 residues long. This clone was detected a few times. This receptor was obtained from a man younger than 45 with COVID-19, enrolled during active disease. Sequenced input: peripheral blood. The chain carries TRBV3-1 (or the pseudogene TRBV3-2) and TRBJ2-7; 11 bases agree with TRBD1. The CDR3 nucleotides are TGTGCCAGCAGCCAATTTTTAGGACAGGGGGCCAGCGAGCAGTACTTC. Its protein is CASSQFLGQGASEQYF.